Listed below are T cell receptor beta chains from one sample, sequenced in a study of T cells in Graves' hyperthyroidism and ophthalmopathy. TCRdb re-called the multiplex PCR reads through MiXCR, storing one row per CDR3 protein. The data show about 700,000 distinct CDR3 sequences, roughly 15% seen once. Sequencing was done on a sample of blood. The receptors derive from a woman between 18 and 29 years old with Graves' hyperthyroidism. The CDR3 runs from the conserved cysteine through the conserved F or W. The order of the fields is clone size, D gene, J gene, V gene, CDR3 DNA, CDR3 protein. D genes are given only for firm matches. Clone size appears in some rows only: once, few, many, or a class for an expanded clone.

>.|.|TRBJ2-3|TRBV20-1
TGCAGTGCTAGAGAACCCCGGGGATATACGCAGTATTTT
CSAREPRGYTQYF
>.|.|TRBJ1-5|TRBV27
TGTGCCAGCAGCCTTAGGGGAGCGCTGGTGCAGCCCCAGCATTTT
CASSLRGALVQPQHF
>once|TRBD2|TRBJ2-7|TRBV6-1
TGTGCCAGCGGGGGGAGCGGGAGTGTCTACGAGCAGTACTTC
CASGGSGSVYEQYF
>few|.|TRBJ2-1|TRBV4-1
TGCGCCAGCAGCCAATCGGAACCCCGGACCTACAATGAGCAGTTCTTC
CASSQSEPRTYNEQFF
>many|TRBD2|TRBJ2-3|TRBV2
TGTGCCAGCCCCCTTGGGACTAGCTCTGGCACAGATACGCAGTATTTT
CASPLGTSSGTDTQYF
>few|.|TRBJ2-1|TRBV9
TGTGCCAGCAGCTCCCGCGGGCGACGGGATGAGCAGTTCTTC
CASSSRGRRDEQFF
>few|.|TRBJ1-2|TRBV7-3
TGTGCCAGCAGCTCTTTAAGCGGGGCTATGGGCTACACCTTC
CASSSLSGAMGYTF
>few|TRBD2|TRBJ2-2|TRBV6-2/TRBV6-3
TGTGCCAGCAGTTACCCCAAATATCGACTAGCGGAGCACACCGGGGAGCTGTTTTTT
CASSYPKYRLAEHTGELFF
>.|.|TRBJ2-5|TRBV4-1
TGCGCCAGCAGCCAAGAGGGAATTGGGACCCAGTACTTC
CASSQEGIGTQYF
>few|TRBD2|TRBJ2-4|TRBV20-1
TGCAGTGCCTCAGCGGGGTTAGCCAAAAACATTCAGTACTTC
CSASAGLAKNIQYF
>many|TRBD2|TRBJ2-7|TRBV6-2/TRBV6-3
TGTGCCAGCACCTGGACTAGCGCCTCCTACGAGCAGTACTTC
CASTWTSASYEQYF
>many|.|TRBJ2-1|TRBV20-1
TGCAGTGCTAGATCCCGGACTGGATACAATGAGCAGTTCTTC
CSARSRTGYNEQFF
>few|TRBD2|TRBJ2-3|TRBV5-1
TGCGCCAGCAGCTTGGACTCGACTAGCGGGAGACCCACAGATACGCAGTATTTT
CASSLDSTSGRPTDTQYF
>many|.|TRBJ1-5|TRBV4-1
TGCGCCAGCAGCCAAGTTCCCGGGGGAGGGAATCAGCCCCAGCATTTT
CASSQVPGGGNQPQHF
>.|TRBD1|TRBJ1-3|TRBV7-6
TGTGCCAGCGGAGAGGGGACAGAGATCTCTGGAAACACCATATATTTT
CASGEGTEISGNTIYF
>many|.|TRBJ1-3|TRBV30
TGTGCCTGGAGTGTGGCGGGGTTCACCATATATTTT
CAWSVAGFTIYF
>.|.|TRBJ2-3|TRBV7-2
TGTGCCAGCAGCTTCCTTGAGACTATTTACACGGGTACGCAGTATTTT
CASSFLETIYTGTQYF
>.|TRBD1|TRBJ2-4|TRBV10-3
TGTGCCATCAGTGAGGGGGACAGCCGGTTTCAGTACTTC
CAISEGDSRFQYF
>.|TRBD1|TRBJ1-1|TRBV6-5
TGTGCCAGCAGTTTACCCGGCAGGGGGCCCATGAACACTGAAGCTTTCTTT
CASSLPGRGPMNTEAFF
>.|TRBD1|TRBJ1-1|TRBV7-8
TGTGCCAGCAGCTCCTACAGGGGTGGGAACACTGAAGCTTTCTTT
CASSSYRGGNTEAFF
>few|.|TRBJ2-1|TRBV20-1
TGCAGTGCTAGAGGGGGGGACTTTTCCTACAATGAGCAGTTCTTC
CSARGGDFSYNEQFF
>.|.|TRBJ1-5|TRBV19
TGTGCCAGTAGTATGAGAGGGAACAATCAGCCCCAGCATTTT
CASSMRGNNQPQHF
>.|TRBD2|TRBJ2-7|TRBV24-1
TGTGCCACCAGTGATGTAGGACTAGCGCGGGATGAGCAGTACTTC
CATSDVGLARDEQYF
>many|TRBD2|TRBJ2-1|TRBV5-1
TGCGCCAGCAGCTTGGGCGGGACTAGCGTTGGCAATGAGCAGTTCTTC
CASSLGGTSVGNEQFF
>many|TRBD1|TRBJ2-1|TRBV11-2
TGTGCCAGCAGCTTAGTACAGGGGCTTGATGAGCAGTTCTTC
CASSLVQGLDEQFF
>many|.|TRBJ2-3|TRBV29-1
TGCAGCGTTCCCGGACCTAGCACAGATACGCAGTATTTT
CSVPGPSTDTQYF
>many|.|TRBJ2-2|TRBV3-1
TGTGCCAGCAGCCAACAACGGGGGAACACCGGGGAGCTGTTTTTT
CASSQQRGNTGELFF
>many|TRBD1|TRBJ1-4|TRBV30
TGTGCCTCTCGGGACAGCGCTGAAAAACTGTTTTTT
CASRDSAEKLFF
>many|TRBD2|TRBJ2-1|TRBV30
TGTGCCTGGAGTGAAGGAATAGCGGGAGACAATGAGCAGTTCTTC
CAWSEGIAGDNEQFF
>.|.|TRBJ1-1|TRBV28
TGTGCCAGCAGTTCTCGTGGGGCTGAAGCTTCCTTT
CASSSRGAEASF
>many|TRBD2|TRBJ2-7|TRBV28
TGTGCCAGCAGTCCAGCGGGAGCAACCTACGAGCAGTACTTC
CASSPAGATYEQYF
>many|TRBD1|TRBJ1-1|TRBV10-3
TGTGCCATCAGTGCGAGGGACAGGGGGGTCTGGATGGCTTTCTTT
CAISARDRGVWMAFF
>many|TRBD2|TRBJ2-3|TRBV6-1
TGTGCCAGCAGTTATGTAGCGGGCGTCACCTCAAGCACAGATACGCAGTATTTT
CASSYVAGVTSSTDTQYF
>many|TRBD2|TRBJ2-3|TRBV20-1
TGCAGTGCTCCGAAGCGGGAGGTTAGCACAGATACGCAGTATTTT
CSAPKREVSTDTQYF
>many|.|TRBJ1-2|TRBV20-1
TGCAGTGCTGAACAGCGGCGAGGCTACACCTTC
CSAEQRRGYTF
>few|TRBD1|TRBJ1-2|TRBV7-3
TGTGCCAGCAGCCCAGGGGGGGAGGCGTACTATGGCTACACCTTC
CASSPGGEAYYGYTF
>few|.|TRBJ2-5|TRBV15
TGTGCCACCAGCAGAGAACAAATGGGGCGAGAGACCCAGTACTTC
CATSREQMGRETQYF
>many|.|TRBJ1-1|TRBV30
TGTGCCTGGAGTGGGAGGGCCACTGAAGCTTTCTTT
CAWSGRATEAFF
>.|.|TRBJ2-5|TRBV24-1
TGTGCCACCAGTGACGGGGGCCAGGGACCCCAAGAGACCCAGTACTTC
CATSDGGQGPQETQYF
>.|TRBD2|TRBJ2-2|TRBV4-3
TGCGCCAGCAGCCAAGAATTCGAGCGGGAGTTCAGCGGGGAGCTGTTTTTT
CASSQEFEREFSGELFF
>.|TRBD2|TRBJ2-7|TRBV5-1
TGCGCCAGCAGACCACAACTAGCGGAAACCTACGAGCAGTACTTC
CASRPQLAETYEQYF
>.|.|TRBJ2-1|TRBV11-3
TGTGCCAGCAGCTTTGACTTCCAGGAGTCAACCAGGGATGAGCAGTTCTTC
CASSFDFQESTRDEQFF
>.|.|TRBJ2-7|TRBV15
TGTGCCACCAGCCTCCTGGGGGACGAGCAGTACTTC
CATSLLGDEQYF
>many|TRBD2|TRBJ2-3|TRBV24-1
TGTGCCACCAGTGACCTGACTAGCGGGACCAACACAGATACGCAGTATTTT
CATSDLTSGTNTDTQYF
>few|.|TRBJ2-1|TRBV4-1
TGCGCCAGCAGCCAAAGACTGAGCTCCTACAATGAGCAGTTCTTC
CASSQRLSSYNEQFF
>many|TRBD1|TRBJ2-1|TRBV24-1
TGTGCCACCAGTGGGGAGGGACAGGGGGCCCATGAGCAGTTCTTC
CATSGEGQGAHEQFF
>.|.|TRBJ2-2|TRBV29-1
TGCAGCGTTGGGGGTCTGTACACCGGGGAGCTGTTTTTT
CSVGGLYTGELFF
>many|.|TRBJ2-1|TRBV7-2
TGTGCCAGCAGCTTAGCGGCTAACTCCTACAATGAGCAGTTCTTC
CASSLAANSYNEQFF